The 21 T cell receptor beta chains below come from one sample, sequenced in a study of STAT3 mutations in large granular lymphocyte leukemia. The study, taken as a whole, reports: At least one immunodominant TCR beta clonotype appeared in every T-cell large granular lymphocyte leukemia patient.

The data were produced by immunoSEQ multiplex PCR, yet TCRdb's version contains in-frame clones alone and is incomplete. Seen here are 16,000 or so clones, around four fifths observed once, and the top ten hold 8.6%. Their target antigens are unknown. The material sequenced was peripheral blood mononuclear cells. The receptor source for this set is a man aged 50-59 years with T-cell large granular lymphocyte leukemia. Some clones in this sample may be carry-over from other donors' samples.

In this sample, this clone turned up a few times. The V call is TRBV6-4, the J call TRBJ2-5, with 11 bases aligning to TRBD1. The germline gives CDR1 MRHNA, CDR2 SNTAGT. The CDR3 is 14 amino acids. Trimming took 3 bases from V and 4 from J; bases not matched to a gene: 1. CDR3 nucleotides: TGTGCCAGCAGTGAAGGACAGGGGGCAGAGACCCAGTACTTC. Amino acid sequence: CASSEGQGAETQYF.

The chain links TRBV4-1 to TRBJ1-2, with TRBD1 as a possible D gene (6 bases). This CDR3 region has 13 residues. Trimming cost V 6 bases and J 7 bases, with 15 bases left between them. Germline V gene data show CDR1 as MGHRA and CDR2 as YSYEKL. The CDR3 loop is CASSFGQRGGYTF. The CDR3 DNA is TGCGCCAGCAGTTTCGGACAGCGGGGTGGCTACACCTTC.

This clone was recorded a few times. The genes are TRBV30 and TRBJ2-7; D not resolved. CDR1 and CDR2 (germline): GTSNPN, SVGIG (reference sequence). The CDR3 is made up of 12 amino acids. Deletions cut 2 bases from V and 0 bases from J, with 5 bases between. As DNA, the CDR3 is TGTGCCTGGAGTAGACTCTCCTACGAGCAGTACTTC. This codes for CAWSRLSYEQYF.

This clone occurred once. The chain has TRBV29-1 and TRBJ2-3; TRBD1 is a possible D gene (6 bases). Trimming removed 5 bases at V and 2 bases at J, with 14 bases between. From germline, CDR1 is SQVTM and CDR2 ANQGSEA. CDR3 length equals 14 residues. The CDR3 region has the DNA TGCAGCGTTCAGGGGCCCACCCACACAGATACGCAGTATTTT. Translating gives CSVQGPTHTDTQYF.

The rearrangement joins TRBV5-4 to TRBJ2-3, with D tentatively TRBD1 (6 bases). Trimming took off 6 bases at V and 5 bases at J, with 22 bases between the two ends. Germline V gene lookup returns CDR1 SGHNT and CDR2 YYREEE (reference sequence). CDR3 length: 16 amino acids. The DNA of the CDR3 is TGTGCCAGCATCCCGGAAGGGACAAGGGGAATAGATACGCAGTATTTT. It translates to CASIPEGTRGIDTQYF.

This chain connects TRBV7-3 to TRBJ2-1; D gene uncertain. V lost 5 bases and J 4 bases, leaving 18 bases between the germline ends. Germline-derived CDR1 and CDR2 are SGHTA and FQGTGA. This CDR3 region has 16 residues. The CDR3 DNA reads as TGTGCCAGCAGCCCAGGTTGGGCCCAGACTTACAATGAGCAGTTCTTC. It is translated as CASSPGWAQTYNEQFF.

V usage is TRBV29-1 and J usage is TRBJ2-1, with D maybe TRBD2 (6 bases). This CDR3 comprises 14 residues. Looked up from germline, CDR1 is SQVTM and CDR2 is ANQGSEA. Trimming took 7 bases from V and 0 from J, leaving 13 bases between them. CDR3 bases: TGCAGCGCCTCGGGACTTAGCTCCTACAATGAGCAGTTCTTC. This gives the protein CSASGLSSYNEQFF.

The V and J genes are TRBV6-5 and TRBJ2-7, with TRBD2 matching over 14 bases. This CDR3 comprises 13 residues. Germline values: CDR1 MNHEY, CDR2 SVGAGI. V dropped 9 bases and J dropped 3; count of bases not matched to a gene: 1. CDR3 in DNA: TGTGCCAGTGGACTAGCGGGGGGCTACGAGCAGTACTTC. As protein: CASGLAGGYEQYF.

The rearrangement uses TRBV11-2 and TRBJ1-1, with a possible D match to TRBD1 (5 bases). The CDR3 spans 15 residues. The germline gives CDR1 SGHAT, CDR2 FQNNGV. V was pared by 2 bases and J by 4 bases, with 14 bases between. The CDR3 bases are TGTGCCAGCAGCTTACTTGGGCCGGGACTCACTGAAGCTTTCTTT. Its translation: CASSLLGPGLTEAFF.

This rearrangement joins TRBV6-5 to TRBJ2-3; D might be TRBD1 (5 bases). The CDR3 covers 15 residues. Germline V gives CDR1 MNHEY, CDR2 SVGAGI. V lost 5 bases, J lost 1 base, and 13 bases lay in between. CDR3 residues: CASSLQALGTDTQYF. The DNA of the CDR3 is TGTGCCAGCAGTCTACAGGCTCTAGGCACAGATACGCAGTATTTT.

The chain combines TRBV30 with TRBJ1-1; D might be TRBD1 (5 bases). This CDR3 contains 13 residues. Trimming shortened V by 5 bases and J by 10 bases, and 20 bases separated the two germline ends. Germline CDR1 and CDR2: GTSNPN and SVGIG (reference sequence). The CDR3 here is CAWATPPRDRAFF. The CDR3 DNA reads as TGTGCCTGGGCAACACCTCCCCGGGACCGAGCTTTCTTT.

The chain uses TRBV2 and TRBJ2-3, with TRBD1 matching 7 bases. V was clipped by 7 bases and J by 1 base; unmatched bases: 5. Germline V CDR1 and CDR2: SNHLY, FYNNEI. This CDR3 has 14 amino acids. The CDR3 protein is CASTKGAGTDTQYF. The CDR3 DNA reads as TGTGCCAGCACAAAGGGGGCTGGCACAGATACGCAGTATTTT. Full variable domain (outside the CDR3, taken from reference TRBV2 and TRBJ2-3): EPEVTQTPSHQVTQMGQEVILRCVPISNHLYFYWYRQILGQKVEFLVSFYNNEISEKSEIFDDQFSVERPDGSNFTLKIRSTKLEDSAMYFCASTKGAGTDTQYFGPGTRLTVL.

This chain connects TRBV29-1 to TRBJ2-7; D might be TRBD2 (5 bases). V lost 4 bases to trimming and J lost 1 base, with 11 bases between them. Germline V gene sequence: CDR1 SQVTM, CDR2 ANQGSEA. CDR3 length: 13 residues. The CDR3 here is CSVGAAFSYEQYF. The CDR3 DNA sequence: TGCAGCGTTGGAGCGGCGTTTTCCTACGAGCAGTACTTC.

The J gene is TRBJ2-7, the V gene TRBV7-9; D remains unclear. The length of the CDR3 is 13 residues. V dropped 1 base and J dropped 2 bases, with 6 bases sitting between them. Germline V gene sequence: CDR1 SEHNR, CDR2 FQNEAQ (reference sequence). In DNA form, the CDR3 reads TGTGCCAGCAGCTTAGGACGGGCCTACGAGCAGTACTTC. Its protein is CASSLGRAYEQYF.

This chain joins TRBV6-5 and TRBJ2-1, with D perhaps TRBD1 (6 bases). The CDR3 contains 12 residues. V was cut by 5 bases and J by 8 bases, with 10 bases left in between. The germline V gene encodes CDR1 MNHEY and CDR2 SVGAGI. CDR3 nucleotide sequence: TGTGCCAGCAGTGACAGGTGGGATGAGCAGTTCTTC. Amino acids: CASSDRWDEQFF.

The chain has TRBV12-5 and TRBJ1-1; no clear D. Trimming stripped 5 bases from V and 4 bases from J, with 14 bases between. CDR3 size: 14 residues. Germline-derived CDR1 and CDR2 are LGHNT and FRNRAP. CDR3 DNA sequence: TGTGCTAGTGGTCCCGGTCGTCTGTCCACTGAAGCTTTCTTT. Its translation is CASGPGRLSTEAFF.

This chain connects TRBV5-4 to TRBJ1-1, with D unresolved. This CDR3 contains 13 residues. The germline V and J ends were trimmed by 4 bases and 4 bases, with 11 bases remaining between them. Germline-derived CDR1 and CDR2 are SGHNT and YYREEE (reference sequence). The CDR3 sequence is CASSKPEGTEAFF. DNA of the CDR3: TGTGCCAGCAGCAAACCCGAGGGCACTGAAGCTTTCTTT.

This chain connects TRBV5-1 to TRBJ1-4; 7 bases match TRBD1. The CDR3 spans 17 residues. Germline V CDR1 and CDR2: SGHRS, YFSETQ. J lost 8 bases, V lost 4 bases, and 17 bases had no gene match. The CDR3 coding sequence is TGCGCCAGCAGCCCCGACAGGGAAGGACCTGGCAAGGAAAAACTGTTTTTT. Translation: CASSPDREGPGKEKLFF. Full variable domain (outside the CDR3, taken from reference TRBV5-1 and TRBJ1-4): KAGVTQTPRYLIKTRGQQVTLSCSPISGHRSVSWYQQTPGQGLQFLFEYFSETQRNKGNFPGRFSGRQFSNSRSEMNVSTLELGDSALYLCASSPDREGPGKEKLFFGSGTQLSVL.

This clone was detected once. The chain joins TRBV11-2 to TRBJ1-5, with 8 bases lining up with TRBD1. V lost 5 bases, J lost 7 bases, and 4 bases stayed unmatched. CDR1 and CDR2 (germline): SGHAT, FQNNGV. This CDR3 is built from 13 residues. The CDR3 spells CASSKDRDQPQHF. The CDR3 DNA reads TGTGCCAGCAGCAAGGACAGGGACCAGCCCCAGCATTTT.

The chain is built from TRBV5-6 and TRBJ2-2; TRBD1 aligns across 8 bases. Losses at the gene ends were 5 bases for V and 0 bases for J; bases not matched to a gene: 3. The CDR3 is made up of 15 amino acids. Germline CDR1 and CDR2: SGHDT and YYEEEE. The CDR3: CASRQGGTNTGELFF. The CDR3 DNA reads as TGTGCCAGCAGACAGGGGGGTACGAACACCGGGGAGCTGTTTTTT.

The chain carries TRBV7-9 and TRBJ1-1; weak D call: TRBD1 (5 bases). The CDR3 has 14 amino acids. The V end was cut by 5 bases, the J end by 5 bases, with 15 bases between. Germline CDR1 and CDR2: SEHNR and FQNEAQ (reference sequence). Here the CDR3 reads CASSQTGGWTEAFF. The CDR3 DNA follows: TGTGCCAGCAGCCAAACCGGGGGTTGGACTGAAGCTTTCTTT.